This entry lists 8 T cell receptor beta chains sequenced from one sample in a study of blood T cell repertoires in COVID-19. This table comes from immunoSEQ multiplex PCR, and its TCRdb copy is limited to in-frame clones, with some not included. The table lists about 170,000 clones, 80% to 90% of them singletons. Sequencing was done on a sample of peripheral blood. The receptors stem from a man in his forties who had recovered from COVID-19.

J is TRBJ2-1 and V is TRBV4-1; perhaps TRBD1 as D (5 bases). Germline loops: CDR1 MGHRA, CDR2 YSYEKL. The CDR3 loop spans 15 amino acids. The ends were cut back, 1 base at V and 8 bases at J, with 15 bases in the middle. DNA of the CDR3: TGCGCCAGCAGCCAAGGGGGCGAAGGCTGGGATGAGCAGTTCTTC. It encodes CASSQGGEGWDEQFF.

This chain connects TRBV3-1 (or the pseudogene TRBV3-2) to TRBJ2-5, with D possibly matching TRBD2 (5 bases). CDR3 size: 14 residues. V lost 0 bases, J lost 7 bases, and 12 bases lay in between. CDR1 is LGHDT, CDR2 YNNKEL, per germline (reference sequence). CDR3 in DNA: TGTGCCAGCAGCCAAGATCCCCTCGCGGGGACCCAGTACTTC. Its protein product is CASSQDPLAGTQYF.

The count of this clone is one. The chain carries TRBV13 and TRBJ2-5, with a possible D match to TRBD1 (5 bases). Trimming removed 6 bases from V and 4 bases from J, with 15 bases in between. CDR3 length: 14 amino acids. CDR1 PRHDT and CDR2 FYEKMQ come from the germline V gene (reference sequence). The CDR3 DNA reads TGTGCCAGCAGACAGAAGGGGTATCGAGAGACCCAGTACTTC. This codes for CASRQKGYRETQYF. The full variable domain, completed using reference TRBV13 and TRBJ2-5, is AAGVIQSPRHLIKEKRETATLKCYPIPRHDTVYWYQQGPGQDPQFLISFYEKMQSDKGSIPDRFSAQQFSDYHSELNMSSLELGDSALYFCASRQKGYRETQYFGPGTRLLVL.

This chain joins TRBV12-3 or TRBV12-4 and TRBJ1-2; 8 bases align to TRBD1. V lost 6 bases and J lost 8; bases outside the gene matches: 8. CDR3 size: 13 residues. The CDR3 DNA follows: TGTGCCAGCAGCTTGGACAGGGCAGGGGGCTACACCTTC. This sequence encodes CASSLDRAGGYTF.

The chain links TRBV11-2 to TRBJ2-7; TRBD2 might be the D (6 bases). Germline loops: CDR1 SGHAT, CDR2 FQNNGV. V was trimmed by 8 bases and J by 6 bases, leaving 23 bases between them. The length of the CDR3 is 15 residues. For the CDR3, the DNA is TGTGCCAGCGACCGGTCTAGCGTGAAGAGTATCGAGCAGTACTTC. Protein product: CASDRSSVKSIEQYF.

The chain has TRBV7-3 and TRBJ2-2; 8 nucleotides line up with TRBD2. With V trimmed by 4 bases and J by 10 bases, 11 bases remained unmatched. Germline V lookup: CDR1 SGHTA, CDR2 FQGTGA. The CDR3 totals 15 residues. The CDR3 DNA follows: TGTGCCAGCAGCTCAAAGGGACTAGGCTTCCCGGAGCTGTTTTTT. It is translated as CASSSKGLGFPELFF. Full variable domain (missing parts from reference TRBV7-3 and TRBJ2-2): GAGVSQTPSNKVTEKGKYVELRCDPISGHTALYWYRQSLGQGPEFLIYFQGTGAADDSGLPNDRFFAVRPEGSVSTLKIQRTERGDSAVYLCASSSKGLGFPELFFGEGSRLTVL.

The chain employs TRBV29-1 and TRBJ1-4; perhaps TRBD1 as D (6 bases). Trimming removed 8 bases at V and 11 bases at J, with 15 bases between. This CDR3 comprises 11 residues. Germline values: CDR1 SQVTM, CDR2 ANQGSEA. CDR3 loop: CSTGGHGKLFF. CDR3 bases: TGCAGCACTGGGGGACATGGCAAACTGTTTTTT.

V and J are TRBV7-8 and TRBJ1-5; D possibly corresponds to TRBD1 (5 bases). The CDR3 has 14 residues. Germline V gives CDR1 SGHVS, CDR2 FQNEAQ. V shed 2 bases and J shed 2 bases, with 7 bases lying between them. The DNA of the CDR3 is TGTGCCAGCAGCTTATTAGGGGGCAATCAGCCCCAGCATTTT. Translated: CASSLLGGNQPQHF.